This T cell receptor beta chain was sequenced during a study of blood T cell repertoires in COVID-19. Study summary: COVID-19 samples collected from the United States, Italy and Spain covered acute and convalescent phases. Nucleic acid was either cDNA or gDNA, and it came from T cells, B-cell-depleted T cells, or PBMCs.

The CDR3 consists of 14 residues. The germline V gene encodes CDR1 SGDLS and CDR2 YYNGEE. V lost 3 bases to trimming and J lost 6 bases, with 12 bases between them. Repertoires were generated with immunoSEQ multiplex PCR, while TCRdb's copy carries only in-frame clones and drops some. This table holds approximately 150,000 clones, over 80% found once. The chain links TRBV9 to TRBJ1-4; D uncertain. This sequence originates from a man aged 45-65 years who had recovered from COVID-19. The sample consisted of peripheral blood. This CDR3 reads CASSATYAYEKLFF. CDR3 coding DNA: TGTGCCAGCAGCGCCACCTACGCTTATGAAAAACTGTTTTTT.